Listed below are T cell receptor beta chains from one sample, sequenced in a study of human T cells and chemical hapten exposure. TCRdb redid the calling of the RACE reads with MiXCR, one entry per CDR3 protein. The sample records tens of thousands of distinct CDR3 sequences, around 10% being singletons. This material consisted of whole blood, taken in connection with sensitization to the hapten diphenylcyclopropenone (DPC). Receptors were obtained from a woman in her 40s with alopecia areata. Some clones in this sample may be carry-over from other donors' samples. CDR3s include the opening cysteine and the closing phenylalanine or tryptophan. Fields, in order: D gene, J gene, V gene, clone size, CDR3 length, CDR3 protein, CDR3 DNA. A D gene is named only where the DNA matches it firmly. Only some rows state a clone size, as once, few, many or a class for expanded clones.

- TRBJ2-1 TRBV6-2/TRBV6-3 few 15 CASSYSQGSYNEQFF TGTGCCAGCAGTTACTCGCAGGGGTCCTACAATGAGCAGTTCTTC
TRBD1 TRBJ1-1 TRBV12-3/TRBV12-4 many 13 CASRRTGGTEAFF TGTGCCAGCAGACGGACAGGGGGAACTGAAGCTTTCTTT
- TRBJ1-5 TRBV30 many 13 CAWSMSGGQPQHF TGTGCCTGGAGTATGTCAGGAGGTCAGCCCCAGCATTTT
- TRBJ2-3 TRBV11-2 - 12 CASGPRSDTQYF TGTGCCAGCGGGCCTAGGTCGGATACGCAGTATTTT
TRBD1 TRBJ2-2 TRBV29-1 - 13 CSVADRGTGELFF TGCAGCGTCGCGGACAGGGGGACCGGGGAGCTGTTTTTT
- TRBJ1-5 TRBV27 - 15 CASSPQGLGNQPQHF TGTGCCAGCAGTCCACAGGGATTAGGCAATCAGCCCCAGCATTTT
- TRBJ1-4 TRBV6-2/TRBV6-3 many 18 CASSYLSRTWTPNEKLFF TGTGCCAGCAGTTATTTGAGCCGGACCTGGACACCTAATGAAAAACTGTTTTTT
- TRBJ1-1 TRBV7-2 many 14 CASSYGVGHTEAFF TGTGCCAGCAGCTATGGAGTGGGGCACACTGAAGCTTTCTTT
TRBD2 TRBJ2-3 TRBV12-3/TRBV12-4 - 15 CASSLIVGGTDTQYF TGTGCCAGCAGTTTAATAGTGGGGGGGACAGATACGCAGTATTTT
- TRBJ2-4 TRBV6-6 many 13 CASSWRTENIQYF TGTGCCAGCAGTTGGCGGACAGAAAACATTCAGTACTTC
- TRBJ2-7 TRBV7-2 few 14 CASSPGGSTYEQYF TGTGCCAGCAGCCCCGGGGGCAGCACCTACGAGCAGTACTTC
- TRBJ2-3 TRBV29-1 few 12 CSVETPPGTQYF TGCAGCGTTGAAACCCCGCCCGGTACGCAGTATTTT
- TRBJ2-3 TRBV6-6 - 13 CATVGPGTDTQYF TGTGCCACAGTAGGGCCGGGGACAGATACGCAGTATTTT
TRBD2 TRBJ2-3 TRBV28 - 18 CASSQTGTSGPGTDTQYF TGTGCCAGCAGTCAGACCGGGACTAGCGGGCCCGGCACAGATACGCAGTATTTT
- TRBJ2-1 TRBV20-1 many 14 CSARDYDHGNEQFF TGCAGTGCTAGAGATTACGACCATGGGAATGAGCAGTTCTTC
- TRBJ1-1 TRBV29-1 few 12 CSAVGWGTEAFF TGCAGCGCCGTGGGGTGGGGGACTGAAGCTTTCTTT
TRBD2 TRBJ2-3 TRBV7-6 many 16 CASSLVGRGGTDTQYF TGTGCCAGCAGCTTAGTAGGGCGGGGGGGCACAGATACGCAGTATTTT
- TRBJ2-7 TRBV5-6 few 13 CASSPSRAYEQYF TGTGCCAGCAGCCCGTCCAGGGCCTACGAGCAGTACTTC
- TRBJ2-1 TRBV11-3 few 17 CASSLELTGTSNNEQFF TGTGCCAGCAGCTTAGAACTTACCGGGACCTCAAACAATGAGCAGTTCTTC
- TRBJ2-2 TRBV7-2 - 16 CASSLGGGKNTGELFF TGTGCCAGCAGCTTAGGCGGAGGAAAGAACACCGGGGAGCTGTTTTTT
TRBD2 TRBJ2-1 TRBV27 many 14 CASSPAGPYNEQFF TGTGCCAGCAGTCCAGCGGGACCCTACAATGAGCAGTTCTTC
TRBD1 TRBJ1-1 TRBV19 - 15 CASSSGTGEITEAFF TGTGCCAGTAGTTCCGGGACAGGGGAGATAACTGAAGCTTTCTTT
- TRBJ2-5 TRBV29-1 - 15 CSVAHSQGQGETQYF TGCAGCGTTGCTCATTCTCAGGGCCAGGGGGAGACCCAGTACTTC
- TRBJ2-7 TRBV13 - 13 CASSPYTNHEQYF TGTGCCAGCAGCCCATACACGAACCACGAGCAGTACTTC
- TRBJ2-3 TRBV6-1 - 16 CASSLTPGPSTDTQYF TGTGCCAGCAGCCTTACCCCGGGGCCTAGCACAGATACGCAGTATTTT
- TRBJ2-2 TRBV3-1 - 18 CASSQATGEVWRAGELFF TGTGCCAGCAGCCAGGCCACAGGGGAGGTGTGGAGAGCCGGGGAGCTGTTTTTT